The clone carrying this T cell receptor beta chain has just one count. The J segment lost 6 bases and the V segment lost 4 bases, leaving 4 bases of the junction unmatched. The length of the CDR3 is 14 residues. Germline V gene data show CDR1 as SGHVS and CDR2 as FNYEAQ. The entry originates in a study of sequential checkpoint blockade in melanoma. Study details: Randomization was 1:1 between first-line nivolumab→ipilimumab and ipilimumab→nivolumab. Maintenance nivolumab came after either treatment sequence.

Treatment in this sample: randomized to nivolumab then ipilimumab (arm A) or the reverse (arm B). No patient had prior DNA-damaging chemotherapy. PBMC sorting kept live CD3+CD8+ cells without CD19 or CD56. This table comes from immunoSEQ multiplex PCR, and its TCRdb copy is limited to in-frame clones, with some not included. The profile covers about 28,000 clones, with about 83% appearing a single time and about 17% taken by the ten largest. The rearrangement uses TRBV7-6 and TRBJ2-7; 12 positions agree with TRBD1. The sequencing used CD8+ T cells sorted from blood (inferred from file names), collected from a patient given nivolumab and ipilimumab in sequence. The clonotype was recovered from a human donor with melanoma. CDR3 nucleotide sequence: TGTGCCAGCAGCTCGGGACAGGGGGCCGGCGAGCAGTACTTC. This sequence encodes CASSSGQGAGEQYF. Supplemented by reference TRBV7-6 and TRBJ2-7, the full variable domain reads GAGVSQSPRYKVTKRGQDVALRCDPISGHVSLYWYRQALGQGPEFLTYFNYEAQQDKSGLPNDRFSAERPEGSISTLTIQRTEQRDSAMYRCASSSGQGAGEQYFGPGTRLTVT.